These T cell receptor beta chains were read from a single sample in a study of metastatic and nonmetastatic thyroid tumors. TCRdb re-called clones from the PCR reads using MiXCR. The sample lists tens of thousands of clones, over 9.5% occurring once. Sequencing was performed on blood. The receptors were gathered from a female donor with papillary thyroid cancer or a benign thyroid nodule (not recorded which). Some clones in this sample may be carry-over from other donors' samples. Each CDR3 is given with its conserved first and last residue. Fields, in order: clone size, D gene, J gene, V gene, CDR3 DNA, CDR3 protein. The D gene is left open where the match is weak. A row's size may be missing; if present it is once, few, many or a size class.

size: many; D: .; J: TRBJ1-2; V: TRBV25-1; DNA: TGTGCCAGCAGAGGGGACAAGGGGCTGAGCTATGGCTACACCTTC; CDR3: CASRGDKGLSYGYTF
size: many; D: .; J: TRBJ1-6; V: TRBV19; DNA: TGTGCCAGTAGTATGTCGTCCGTGGGGTCACCCCTCCACTTT; CDR3: CASSMSSVGSPLHF
size: many; D: .; J: TRBJ1-6; V: TRBV5-1; DNA: TGCGCCAGCAGCTTGGCGTGGACAGACAATTCACCCCTCCACTTT; CDR3: CASSLAWTDNSPLHF
size: many; D: TRBD1; J: TRBJ2-3; V: TRBV7-3; DNA: TGTGCCAGCAGCGCACAGGGGGCGACAGATACGCAGTATTTT; CDR3: CASSAQGATDTQYF
size: many; D: .; J: TRBJ2-7; V: TRBV4-3; DNA: TGCGCCAGCAGCCAACGGGACTCTGGCTACGAGCAGTACTTC; CDR3: CASSQRDSGYEQYF
size: .; D: .; J: TRBJ2-5; V: TRBV28; DNA: TGTGCCAGCAGTCTCCCCGACGGGGCAGGGTCAGAGACCCAGTACTTC; CDR3: CASSLPDGAGSETQYF
size: many; D: .; J: TRBJ2-6; V: TRBV28; DNA: TGTGCCAGCACCCCCACCGGGTCTGGGGCCAACGTCCTGACTTTC; CDR3: CASTPTGSGANVLTF
size: many; D: .; J: TRBJ2-1; V: TRBV5-1; DNA: TGCGCCAGCAGCTTGGAGGCGGGCCTCTCCTACAATGAGCAGTTCTTC; CDR3: CASSLEAGLSYNEQFF
size: many; D: TRBD1; J: TRBJ1-5; V: TRBV19; DNA: TGTGCCAGTAGTATACAGGGGGTAGGTCAGCCCCAGCATTTT; CDR3: CASSIQGVGQPQHF
size: .; D: .; J: TRBJ1-1; V: TRBV6-5; DNA: TGTGCCAGCAGTTACTCTGGAGGGGATGAAGCTTTCTTT; CDR3: CASSYSGGDEAFF
size: many; D: .; J: TRBJ2-1; V: TRBV20-1; DNA: TGCAGTGCGCGGCGGGCCGGGCGATTATCCTACAATGAGCAGTTCTTC; CDR3: CSARRAGRLSYNEQFF
size: .; D: TRBD2; J: TRBJ2-5; V: TRBV18; DNA: TGTGCCAGCTCACCCGGGAGCGGGGGACGACATTGGGAGACCCAGTACTTC; CDR3: CASSPGSGGRHWETQYF
size: many; D: .; J: TRBJ1-1; V: TRBV3-1; DNA: TGTGCCAGCAGCCAAGGAGTAGGTGGTACTGAAGCTTTCTTT; CDR3: CASSQGVGGTEAFF
size: few; D: .; J: TRBJ1-2; V: TRBV11-1; DNA: TGTGCCAGCAGCTTGCGGCAGGGATCTAAAGACACCTTC; CDR3: CASSLRQGSKDTF
size: many; D: TRBD2; J: TRBJ2-7; V: TRBV5-1; DNA: TGCGCCAGCAGCCCCGGGGCGGGAGGTCCCTACGAGCAGTACTTC; CDR3: CASSPGAGGPYEQYF
size: many; D: .; J: TRBJ2-1; V: TRBV7-8; DNA: TGTGCCAGCAGCTTAGGCAGGGATGAGCAGTTCTTC; CDR3: CASSLGRDEQFF
size: .; D: .; J: TRBJ1-1; V: TRBV6-4; DNA: TGTGCCAGCAGACCCAGGGAGGGGAACACTGAAGCTTTCTTT; CDR3: CASRPREGNTEAFF
size: many; D: .; J: TRBJ2-2; V: TRBV7-8; DNA: TGTGCCAGCAGCTTAGCGGGAGCAAGAGGGGCCGGGGAGCTGTTTTTT; CDR3: CASSLAGARGAGELFF
size: many; D: TRBD2; J: TRBJ2-7; V: TRBV11-2; DNA: TGTGCCAGCAGCTCCCCCCTAGCGGGGTATTCCTACGAGCAGTACTTC; CDR3: CASSSPLAGYSYEQYF
size: few; D: TRBD2; J: TRBJ2-7; V: TRBV19; DNA: TGTGTCAGCAAACTCAGCGGGAGTGCCGACGAGCAGTACTTC; CDR3: CVSKLSGSADEQYF
size: many; D: .; J: TRBJ1-1; V: TRBV6-2/TRBV6-3; DNA: TGTGCCAGCAGTTACCCCCTGACTCTTTCAAGGGGATTGAACACTGAAGCTTTCTTT; CDR3: CASSYPLTLSRGLNTEAFF
size: many; D: .; J: TRBJ2-7; V: TRBV6-4; DNA: TGTGCCAGCAGTGACTCAACAGCGACTCCAGCCTACGAGCAGTACTTC; CDR3: CASSDSTATPAYEQYF
size: .; D: .; J: TRBJ1-2; V: TRBV6-2/TRBV6-3; DNA: TGTGCCAGCAGTTACTGGGGCGGGGGCACCGTCTATGGCTACACCTTC; CDR3: CASSYWGGGTVYGYTF
size: many; D: TRBD1; J: TRBJ2-3; V: TRBV12-3/TRBV12-4; DNA: TGTGCCAGCAGTTTAGATCGGACAGGGGGCACAGATACGCAGTATTTT; CDR3: CASSLDRTGGTDTQYF
size: .; D: .; J: TRBJ1-1; V: TRBV28; DNA: TGTGCCAGCAATTCTCTCCCAAGGGGTACTGAAGCTTTCTTT; CDR3: CASNSLPRGTEAFF
size: many; D: .; J: TRBJ1-4; V: TRBV5-1; DNA: TGCGCCAGCAGCTTGGTGCGGGGAGAAGGGACTAATGAAAAGCTGTTTTTT; CDR3: CASSLVRGEGTNEKLFF
size: many; D: .; J: TRBJ1-3; V: TRBV25-1; DNA: TGTGCCAGCAGTAACCCGGGGGGAAACACCATATATTTT; CDR3: CASSNPGGNTIYF
size: many; D: TRBD1; J: TRBJ2-5; V: TRBV11-2; DNA: TGTGCCAGCAGTCCCTATTCCGGGACAGGTAGCAGAGAGACCCAGTACTTC; CDR3: CASSPYSGTGSRETQYF
size: many; D: .; J: TRBJ2-3; V: TRBV20-1; DNA: TGCAGTGCTAGAGGAGGAGTAGGGACAGATACGCAGTATTTT; CDR3: CSARGGVGTDTQYF
size: many; D: TRBD1; J: TRBJ1-1; V: TRBV29-1; DNA: TGCAGCGTTGGCGGACAGGGGGTAGGCACTGAAGCTTTCTTT; CDR3: CSVGGQGVGTEAFF